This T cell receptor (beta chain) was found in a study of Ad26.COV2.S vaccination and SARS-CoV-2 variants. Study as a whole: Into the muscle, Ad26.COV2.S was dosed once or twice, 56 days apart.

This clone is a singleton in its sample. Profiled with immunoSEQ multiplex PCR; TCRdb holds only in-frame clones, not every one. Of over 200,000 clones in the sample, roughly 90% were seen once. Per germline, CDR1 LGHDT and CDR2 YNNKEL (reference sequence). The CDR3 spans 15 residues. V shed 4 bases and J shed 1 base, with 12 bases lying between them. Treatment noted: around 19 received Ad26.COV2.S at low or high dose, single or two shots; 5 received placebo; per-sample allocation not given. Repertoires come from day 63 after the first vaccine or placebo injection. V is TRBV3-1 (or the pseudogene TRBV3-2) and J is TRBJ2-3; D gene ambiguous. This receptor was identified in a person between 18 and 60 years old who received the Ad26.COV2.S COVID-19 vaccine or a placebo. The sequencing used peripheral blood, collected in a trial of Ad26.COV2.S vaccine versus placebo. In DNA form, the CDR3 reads TGTGCCAGCAGCCCGTGGAGTGGAGGCACAGATACGCAGTATTTT. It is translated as CASSPWSGGTDTQYF.